The sequence of this T cell receptor (beta chain) was determined in a study of T cells expressing NK-cell markers. Study-wide background: According to the study, TCR beta repertoires originated from sorted CD3+CD56+NKG2C+, CD3+CD56+NKG2C- and CD3+CD56-NKG2C+ T cells. The sequencing cohort of eight donors included seven HCMV-seropositive individuals and one seronegative individual.

After re-calling the 5' RACE reads, TCRdb lists one entry per CDR3 protein, DNA absent. Here the sample table reports under 600,000 distinct CDR3 sequences. The CDR3 is made up of 18 amino acids. Germline loops: CDR1 DFQATT, CDR2 SNEGSKA (reference sequence). This chain uses TRBV20-1 with TRBJ2-1; the TCRdb call, TRBD2, lacks DNA for checking. The source material was blood T cells: a sorted CD56 or NKG2C T cell subset, CD4+ or CD8+ T cells, or bulk PBMC T cells (not recorded which). This sequence originates from a woman between 45 and 60 years old in good health. The CDR3 here is CSARPPFGLAGIGNEQFF.